A single sample is the source of the 19 T cell receptor beta chains below, sequenced in a study of cytomegalovirus exposure and HLA in healthy donors. 60 Vbeta and 13 Jbeta primers were used in PCR. Profiling relied on immunoSEQ multiplex PCR, and the TCRdb table lists in-frame clones only, not all of them. The sample has around 270,000 clones, under 90% seen once. Material: PBMCs. Every receptor here comes from a girl aged 2 to 9 in good health and CMV-seronegative.

In nucleotides, the CDR3 is TGTGCCTGGGACCCTCTACCGCCGGGACAGGGGTACTACGAGCAGTACTTC. Protein product: CAWDPLPPGQGYYEQYF. The chain joins TRBV30 to TRBJ2-7; 10 nucleotides match TRBD1. This CDR3 region has 17 residues. The V segment lost 5 bases and the J segment 3 bases; nucleotides outside the gene matches: 16. CDR1 and CDR2 from the germline V gene are GTSNPN and SVGIG (reference sequence).

The chain couples TRBV19 to TRBJ2-1; possibly TRBD2 for D (6 bases). From germline, CDR1 is LNHDA and CDR2 SQIVND (reference sequence). V shed 0 bases and J shed 1 base, with 7 bases lying between them. This CDR3 comprises 15 residues. The CDR3 nucleotides are TGTGCCAGTAGTATAGAGGGGGGATCCTACAATGAGCAGTTCTTC. It encodes CASSIEGGSYNEQFF.

This clone has a handful of counts. The V and J genes are TRBV6-5 and TRBJ1-6; 10 bases line up with TRBD1. CDR1 and CDR2 from the germline V gene are MNHEY and SVGAGI. CDR3 length: 15 residues. The junction had 4 bases not matched to a gene; V was cut back by 2 bases and J by 9 bases. CDR3 in DNA: TGTGCCAGCAGTTACAAGGGGACAGGGGTTTCACCCCTCCACTTT. This codes for CASSYKGTGVSPLHF.

This sequence joins TRBV30 and TRBJ2-1; maybe TRBD2 (6 bases). Germline V lookup: CDR1 GTSNPN, CDR2 SVGIG (reference sequence). V lost 4 bases and J 2 bases, leaving 15 bases between the germline ends. The CDR3 covers 15 residues. The CDR3 sequence is CAWTPALATYNEQFF. The CDR3 nucleotides are TGTGCCTGGACTCCAGCACTAGCTACCTACAATGAGCAGTTCTTC.

This chain joins TRBV29-1 and TRBJ1-1; D gene ambiguous. Germline lookup yields CDR1 SQVTM and CDR2 ANQGSEA. The CDR3 totals 11 residues. Trimming removed 5 bases from V and 4 bases from J, with 8 bases in between. This CDR3 is CSVFRSTEAFF. CDR3 nucleotides: TGCAGCGTTTTTCGGAGCACTGAAGCTTTCTTT.

The rearrangement joins TRBV30 to TRBJ1-6, with TRBD1 matching over 9 bases. The ends lost 2 bases at V and 10 bases at J; junction bases unmatched: 12. CDR3 length: 16 amino acids. Germline values: CDR1 GTSNPN, CDR2 SVGIG (reference sequence). The CDR3 DNA follows: TGTGCCTGGAGTACCCGTGGACAGGGGCGAGGGTCACCCCTCCACTTT. Residues: CAWSTRGQGRGSPLHF.

The chain couples TRBV4-1 to TRBJ2-5; maybe TRBD1 (6 bases). TRBJ2-7 explains the end of the DNA better; the J call may be wrong. Germline V gives CDR1 MGHRA, CDR2 YSYEKL. The CDR3 sequence is 15 residues long. CDR3 bases: TGCGCCAGCAGCCTAGGGCAGGGGACCTCCTACGAGCAGTACTTC. It encodes CASSLGQGTSYEQYF.

This chain joins TRBV5-4 and TRBJ2-5; no clear D gene. CDR1 is SGHNT, CDR2 YYREEE, per germline (reference sequence). This CDR3 is built from 12 residues. V was clipped by 7 bases and J by 3 bases, with 10 bases between them. This CDR3 is CASHTSEETQYF. The CDR3 DNA reads TGTGCCAGCCATACCTCAGAAGAGACCCAGTACTTC. Together with reference TRBV5-4 and TRBJ2-5, the CDR3 gives the full variable domain: ETGVTQSPTHLIKTRGQQVTLRCSSQSGHNTVSWYQQALGQGPQFIFQYYREEENGRGNFPPRFSGLQFPNYSSELNVNALELDDSALYLCASHTSEETQYFGPGTRLLVL.

The chain recombines TRBV2 with TRBJ2-2, with 7 nucleotides matching TRBD1. Germline V gives CDR1 SNHLY, CDR2 FYNNEI. The V segment lost 10 bases and the J segment 1 base; nucleotides outside the gene matches: 9. CDR3 length: 15 amino acids. The CDR3 nucleotides are TGTGCCACTAGAGGACAGGCAAAGAACACCGGGGAGCTGTTTTTT. Amino acids: CATRGQAKNTGELFF.

This clone was recorded once. The CDR3 here is CAIRKDRFYEQYF. CDR3 DNA: TGTGCCATCAGAAAGGACAGGTTCTACGAGCAGTACTTC. V is TRBV10-3 and J is TRBJ2-7; 7 bases agree with TRBD1. Germline values: CDR1 ENHRY, CDR2 SYGVKD. After removal of 6 bases from V and 3 bases from J, the junction contained 5 bases not matched to a gene. CDR3 length: 13 amino acids.

The V call is TRBV6-1, the J call TRBJ2-5; tentatively, D is TRBD1 (5 bases). The V and J ends lost 4 bases and 2 bases respectively, with 14 bases between them. This CDR3 is built from 15 residues. Per the germline V gene, CDR1 is MNHNS and CDR2 is SASEGT. The CDR3 loop is CASSAQGAGQETQYF. The CDR3 DNA follows: TGTGCCAGCAGTGCCCAAGGGGCAGGGCAAGAGACCCAGTACTTC.

This chain joins TRBV7-9 and TRBJ2-7, with TRBD2 matching 12 bases. This CDR3 is 14 amino acids long. Germline CDR1 and CDR2: SEHNR and FQNEAQ (reference sequence). Trimming removed 4 bases from V and 6 bases from J; junction bases left unmatched: 4. CDR3: CASSSSGGAVEQYF. CDR3 nucleotides: TGTGCCAGCAGCTCTAGCGGGGGGGCGGTCGAGCAGTACTTC.

This chain joins TRBV11-2 and TRBJ2-1; 10 nucleotides line up with TRBD1. The CDR3 length is 15 residues. The V segment lost 5 bases and the J segment 7 bases; nucleotides outside the gene matches: 8. Germline V gives CDR1 SGHAT, CDR2 FQNNGV. CDR3 bases: TGTGCCAGCAGCCCACCCCGGACAGGGGGGAATGAGCAGTTCTTC. Translating it yields CASSPPRTGGNEQFF.

This clone appeared once. The chain recombines TRBV25-1 with TRBJ1-2; a possible D gene is TRBD1 (5 bases). This CDR3 has 16 residues. CDR1 and CDR2 from the germline V gene are MGHDK and SYGVNS. V gave up 1 base and J gave up 4 bases, with 16 bases separating them. CDR3 loop: CASSEWRQHGGYGYTF. In nucleotides, the CDR3 is TGTGCCAGCAGTGAATGGCGGCAGCACGGGGGCTATGGCTACACCTTC.

The chain links TRBV29-1 to TRBJ1-1; 10 bases are shared with TRBD1. The germline gives CDR1 SQVTM, CDR2 ANQGSEA. J gave up 4 bases and V 6 bases, and 11 bases lay outside the gene matches. The length of the CDR3 is 15 residues. CDR3 protein: CSVRPGQGMGTEAFF. The CDR3 DNA sequence: TGCAGCGTCAGACCGGGACAGGGGATGGGCACTGAAGCTTTCTTT. Full variable domain (remainder filled in from reference TRBV29-1 and TRBJ1-1): SAVISQKPSRDICQRGTSLTIQCQVDSQVTMMFWYRQQPGQSLTLIATANQGSEATYESGFVIDKFPISRPNLTFSTLTVSNMSPEDSSIYLCSVRPGQGMGTEAFFGQGTRLTVV.

J is TRBJ2-2 and V is TRBV9, with D possibly being TRBD1 (5 bases). CDR3 length: 15 residues. Germline CDR1 SGDLS, CDR2 YYNGEE. V shed 0 bases and J shed 7 bases, with 13 bases lying between them. Here the CDR3 reads CASSVADRRNGELFF. In DNA form, the CDR3 reads TGTGCCAGCAGCGTAGCTGACAGACGGAACGGGGAGCTGTTTTTT.

The chain combines TRBV7-9 with TRBJ1-4; D is ambiguous. Trimming left V 10 bases short and J 4 bases short, with 13 bases between. The CDR3 is 13 residues long. Germline V gene data show CDR1 as SEHNR and CDR2 as FQNEAQ (reference sequence). The CDR3 nucleotides read TGTGCCACCCCCAGACGGGATAATGAAAAACTGTTTTTT. It translates to CATPRRDNEKLFF.

This clone was seen once. CDR3 protein: CASSIRDSRETQYF. The CDR3 nucleotides read TGTGCCAGCAGCATCCGGGACAGCAGAGAGACCCAGTACTTC. The rearrangement uses TRBV9 and TRBJ2-5; 7 positions agree with TRBD1. The CDR3 length is 14 residues. Trimming removed 4 bases from V and 4 bases from J; junction bases left unmatched: 7. In germline, CDR1 is SGDLS, CDR2 YYNGEE.

The chain joins TRBV18 to TRBJ2-3, with 8 bases lining up with TRBD2. This CDR3 has 16 residues. CDR1 is KGHSH, CDR2 LQKENI, per germline. Trimming took 0 bases from V and 6 from J; bases not matched to a gene: 8. As DNA, the CDR3 is TGTGCCAGCTCACCACCGAACGGGGGGGCTGGGGATACGCAGTATTTT. It is translated as CASSPPNGGAGDTQYF.